Listed below are T cell receptor beta chains from one sample, sequenced in a study of Graves' ophthalmopathy and Graves' hyperthyroidism. TCRdb fed the multiplex PCR reads into MiXCR, producing one record per CDR3 protein. The table includes over a million distinct CDR3 sequences, around a third detected once. Sequenced sample: peripheral blood or thyroid tissue (not recorded which). These receptor sequences come from an adult man with Graves' hyperthyroidism. The CDR3 runs from the conserved cysteine through the conserved F or W. Each record gives: D gene, V gene, J gene, clone size, CDR3 protein, CDR3 DNA. D genes are given only for firm matches. Part of the rows lack a size; the others show once, few, many or a class for expanded clones.

d_call: TRBD2
v_call: TRBV5-1
j_call: TRBJ2-6
clone_size: many
cdr3_aa: CASSLFAGAGANVLTF
cdr3_nt: TGCGCCAGCAGCTTGTTCGCGGGAGCTGGGGCCAACGTCCTGACTTTC

d_call: TRBD1
v_call: TRBV6-6
j_call: TRBJ2-5
clone_size: -
cdr3_aa: CASSDRGTGGNLVHETQYF
cdr3_nt: TGTGCCAGCAGCGATCGCGGGACAGGGGGAAATCTCGTCCATGAGACCCAGTACTTC

d_call: -
v_call: TRBV20-1
j_call: TRBJ2-5
clone_size: -
cdr3_aa: CSARWGETQYF
cdr3_nt: TGCAGTGCTAGGTGGGGAGAGACCCAGTACTTC

d_call: TRBD1
v_call: TRBV19
j_call: TRBJ1-2
clone_size: -
cdr3_aa: CSARTGLLDYGYTF
cdr3_nt: TGCAGTGCTCGGACAGGGTTACTAGACTATGGCTACACCTTC

d_call: -
v_call: TRBV20-1
j_call: TRBJ2-5
clone_size: -
cdr3_aa: CSARVSGEETQYF
cdr3_nt: TGCAGTGCTAGAGTTTCAGGGGAAGAGACCCAGTACTTC

d_call: -
v_call: TRBV19
j_call: TRBJ2-2
clone_size: once
cdr3_aa: CASSQRTAGELFF
cdr3_nt: TGTGCCAGTAGTCAAAGGACGGCGGGAGAGCTGTTTTTT

d_call: -
v_call: TRBV10-2
j_call: TRBJ1-2
clone_size: many
cdr3_aa: CASSESETGLSDGYTF
cdr3_nt: TGCGCCAGCAGTGAGTCGGAAACTGGATTGTCAGATGGCTACACCTTC

d_call: -
v_call: TRBV7-2
j_call: TRBJ2-7
clone_size: many
cdr3_aa: CASSLAGGPSSYEQYF
cdr3_nt: TGTGCCAGCAGCTTAGCGGGGGGGCCCAGCTCCTACGAGCAGTACTTC

d_call: TRBD1
v_call: TRBV4-1
j_call: TRBJ1-1
clone_size: once
cdr3_aa: CASSRQGELSTEAFF
cdr3_nt: TGCGCCAGCAGCCGACAGGGAGAGTTGAGCACTGAAGCTTTCTTT

d_call: -
v_call: TRBV2
j_call: TRBJ2-7
clone_size: many
cdr3_aa: CASSFEDEQYF
cdr3_nt: TGTGCCAGCAGTTTCGAAGACGAGCAGTACTTC

d_call: -
v_call: TRBV19
j_call: TRBJ2-2
clone_size: -
cdr3_aa: CASRAPGELFF
cdr3_nt: TGTGCCAGTCGGGCACCCGGGGAGCTGTTTTTT

d_call: TRBD1
v_call: TRBV13
j_call: TRBJ2-2
clone_size: few
cdr3_aa: CASSSRQGRDTGELFF
cdr3_nt: TGTGCCAGCAGCTCCAGACAGGGGCGAGACACCGGGGAGCTGTTTTTT

d_call: -
v_call: TRBV29-1
j_call: TRBJ2-2
clone_size: once
cdr3_aa: CSVKPKTSRLSTGELFF
cdr3_nt: TGCAGCGTCAAACCGAAAACTAGCCGGCTAAGCACCGGGGAGCTGTTTTTT

d_call: TRBD1
v_call: TRBV20-1
j_call: TRBJ2-7
clone_size: many
cdr3_aa: CSAIRGQGVYEQYF
cdr3_nt: TGCAGTGCAATTCGGGGACAGGGGGTTTACGAGCAGTACTTC

d_call: -
v_call: TRBV20-1
j_call: TRBJ1-3
clone_size: many
cdr3_aa: CSAKAGLSSGNTIYF
cdr3_nt: TGCAGTGCCAAAGCGGGGTTGAGCTCTGGAAACACCATATATTTT

d_call: -
v_call: TRBV6-2/TRBV6-3
j_call: TRBJ1-5
clone_size: -
cdr3_aa: CASTPKSGANQPQHF
cdr3_nt: TGTGCCAGCACCCCCAAGTCAGGGGCCAATCAGCCCCAGCATTTT

d_call: -
v_call: TRBV28
j_call: TRBJ1-1
clone_size: -
cdr3_aa: CASWGVSAEAFF
cdr3_nt: TGTGCCAGTTGGGGGGTAAGCGCTGAAGCTTTCTTT

d_call: TRBD2
v_call: TRBV5-1
j_call: TRBJ2-7
clone_size: few
cdr3_aa: CASSLLAGDTYEQYF
cdr3_nt: TGCGCCAGCAGCTTACTAGCGGGAGACACTTACGAGCAGTACTTC

d_call: -
v_call: TRBV7-2
j_call: TRBJ1-1
clone_size: -
cdr3_aa: CASSFGGSSTEAFF
cdr3_nt: TGTGCCAGCAGCTTTGGGGGGAGTAGCACTGAAGCTTTCTTT

d_call: -
v_call: TRBV25-1
j_call: TRBJ2-5
clone_size: -
cdr3_aa: CASGRYQETQYF
cdr3_nt: TGTGCCAGCGGAAGGTACCAAGAGACCCAGTACTTC

d_call: TRBD1
v_call: TRBV11-2
j_call: TRBJ2-7
clone_size: few
cdr3_aa: CASSLQPGQGVEQYF
cdr3_nt: TGTGCCAGCAGCTTACAGCCCGGACAGGGGGTCGAGCAGTACTTC

d_call: -
v_call: TRBV19
j_call: TRBJ1-5
clone_size: many
cdr3_aa: CASSIWQMSVNQPQHF
cdr3_nt: TGTGCCAGTAGTATCTGGCAGATGTCGGTCAATCAGCCCCAGCATTTT

d_call: TRBD1
v_call: TRBV15
j_call: TRBJ1-1
clone_size: -
cdr3_aa: CATSQRQGDAEAFF
cdr3_nt: TGTGCCACCAGCCAAAGACAGGGGGACGCTGAAGCTTTCTTT

d_call: -
v_call: TRBV6-1
j_call: TRBJ2-7
clone_size: -
cdr3_aa: CASSERYGRVYEQYF
cdr3_nt: TGTGCCAGCAGTGAACGGTACGGACGGGTCTACGAGCAGTACTTC

d_call: TRBD2
v_call: TRBV20-1
j_call: TRBJ2-7
clone_size: many
cdr3_aa: CSGRGLASYEQYF
cdr3_nt: TGCAGTGGGAGGGGACTAGCAAGCTACGAGCAGTACTTC

d_call: -
v_call: TRBV29-1
j_call: TRBJ1-4
clone_size: few
cdr3_aa: CSVLRAADEKLFF
cdr3_nt: TGCAGCGTTCTTAGGGCGGCCGATGAAAAACTGTTTTTT

d_call: -
v_call: TRBV7-3
j_call: TRBJ1-2
clone_size: -
cdr3_aa: CASSLKKNDTF
cdr3_nt: TGTGCCAGCAGCTTAAAAAAGAACGACACCTTC

d_call: -
v_call: TRBV7-2
j_call: TRBJ1-5
clone_size: once
cdr3_aa: CASSGGMGQPQHF
cdr3_nt: TGTGCCAGCAGTGGAGGGATGGGCCAGCCCCAGCATTTT

d_call: -
v_call: TRBV14
j_call: TRBJ2-5
clone_size: once
cdr3_aa: CASSQGPAQYF
cdr3_nt: TGTGCCAGCAGCCAAGGGCCAGCACAATACTTC

d_call: TRBD2
v_call: TRBV29-1
j_call: TRBJ2-5
clone_size: -
cdr3_aa: CSGAQGGLAPETQYF
cdr3_nt: TGCAGCGGTGCCCAGGGAGGACTAGCACCGGAGACCCAGTACTTC

d_call: TRBD2
v_call: TRBV7-2
j_call: TRBJ2-7
clone_size: -
cdr3_aa: CASSPGTGGSRYEQYF
cdr3_nt: TGTGCCAGCTCACCAGGGACTGGCGGGAGCAGGTACGAGCAGTACTTC

d_call: -
v_call: TRBV2
j_call: TRBJ2-7
clone_size: -
cdr3_aa: CASSARWGGSNYEQYF
cdr3_nt: TGTGCCAGCAGTGCTAGGTGGGGAGGCTCAAACTACGAGCAGTACTTC

d_call: -
v_call: TRBV6-5
j_call: TRBJ1-5
clone_size: -
cdr3_aa: CASSYGRRGYRNQPQHF
cdr3_nt: TGTGCCAGCAGTTACGGCAGGAGGGGTTATCGCAATCAGCCCCAGCATTTT

d_call: -
v_call: TRBV11-2
j_call: TRBJ2-7
clone_size: -
cdr3_aa: CASSPLPASYEQHF
cdr3_nt: TGTGCCAGCAGCCCCCTGCCCGCTTCCTACGAGCAGCACTTC

d_call: -
v_call: TRBV10-3
j_call: TRBJ2-2
clone_size: -
cdr3_aa: CASIHSSMEGAGELFF
cdr3_nt: TGTGCCAGCATCCACTCTTCAATGGAAGGGGCCGGGGAGCTGTTTTTT

d_call: -
v_call: TRBV5-1
j_call: TRBJ1-5
clone_size: few
cdr3_aa: CASSLQGKSNQPQHF
cdr3_nt: TGCGCCAGCAGCTTACAGGGTAAAAGCAATCAGCCCCAGCATTTT

d_call: TRBD1
v_call: TRBV7-9
j_call: TRBJ2-7
clone_size: -
cdr3_aa: CASSLGGGQAYEQYF
cdr3_nt: TGTGCCAGCAGCTTAGGTGGGGGACAGGCTTACGAGCAGTACTTC

d_call: -
v_call: TRBV10-3
j_call: TRBJ1-5
clone_size: once
cdr3_aa: CAINPGPPEGNNQPQHF
cdr3_nt: TGTGCCATCAACCCGGGACCTCCGGAGGGGAACAATCAGCCCCAGCATTTT

d_call: TRBD1
v_call: TRBV11-2
j_call: TRBJ2-7
clone_size: few
cdr3_aa: CASSHSTGDEQYF
cdr3_nt: TGTGCCAGCAGCCACTCGACAGGGGACGAGCAGTACTTC

d_call: TRBD1
v_call: TRBV28
j_call: TRBJ2-7
clone_size: -
cdr3_aa: CASSKGGRSTYEQYF
cdr3_nt: TGTGCCAGCAGTAAAGGGGGCAGGAGCACCTACGAGCAGTACTTC

d_call: -
v_call: TRBV5-5
j_call: TRBJ1-1
clone_size: few
cdr3_aa: CASSRGPRMTVSTEAFF
cdr3_nt: TGTGCCAGCAGCAGGGGACCGCGGATGACAGTTAGCACTGAAGCTTTCTTT

d_call: -
v_call: TRBV7-2
j_call: TRBJ1-1
clone_size: -
cdr3_aa: CASSPRRGEYEAFF
cdr3_nt: TGTGCCAGCAGCCCTCGTCGGGGAGAGTATGAAGCTTTCTTT